A selection of T cell receptor beta chains follows, all from one sample in a study of T cells in Graves' hyperthyroidism and ophthalmopathy. MiXCR, applied by TCRdb to the multiplex PCR reads, yields one record per CDR3 protein. The profile shows around 700,000 distinct CDR3 sequences, around 40% of them singletons. The sequencing input was blood. The receptor source for this set is a woman aged 40-49 years with Graves' hyperthyroidism. The CDR3 runs from the conserved cysteine through the conserved F or W. Each record gives: V gene, clone size, J gene, D gene, CDR3 DNA, CDR3 protein. D genes are given only for firm matches. Size values are once, few and many counts, or a class for expanded clones, and some rows have none.

TRBV19,many,TRBJ2-5,TRBD1,TGTGCCAGTAGTATGCAGGGGGCGCGGGAGACCCAGTACTTC,CASSMQGARETQYF
TRBV7-9,once,TRBJ2-3,-,TGTGCCAGCGGGCAGCGGAGCACAGATACGCAGTATTTT,CASGQRSTDTQYF
TRBV12-3/TRBV12-4,few,TRBJ1-5,TRBD1,TGTGCCAGCAGCCCGTGGGACAGGGGCAATCAGCCCCAGCATTTT,CASSPWDRGNQPQHF
TRBV7-8,few,TRBJ2-7,-,TGTGCCAGCAGTTACTCGGAAACGGGGGAGCAGTACTTC,CASSYSETGEQYF
TRBV2,-,TRBJ1-5,-,TGTGCCAGCAGTGGGAGGGTTAGGAGCAATCAGCCCCAGCATTTT,CASSGRVRSNQPQHF
TRBV12-3/TRBV12-4,many,TRBJ1-5,-,TGTGCCAGCAGTCCCGGGGGGGCTCAGCCCCAGCATTTT,CASSPGGAQPQHF
TRBV18,-,TRBJ1-6,-,TGTGCCAGCTCATCTGGACCGAATTCACCCCTCCACTTT,CASSSGPNSPLHF
TRBV24-1,many,TRBJ2-2,-,TGTGCCACCAGTGATCCTCCGGGACCGGCCTTCGGGGAGCTGTTTTTT,CATSDPPGPAFGELFF
TRBV12-3/TRBV12-4,few,TRBJ1-3,-,TGTGCCAGCAGGTACAGAAACACCATATATTTT,CASRYRNTIYF
TRBV20-1,many,TRBJ1-3,-,TGCAGTGCTAGGTCAGGGTTTACCTCTGGAAACACCATATATTTT,CSARSGFTSGNTIYF
TRBV19,few,TRBJ1-4,TRBD1,TGTGCCAGTAGTGAGGGGCACAGGGGGTCGGTGCGCAGCGGAAGCCAAAAACTGTTTTTT,CASSEGHRGSVRSGSQKLFF
TRBV7-9,many,TRBJ1-5,-,TGTGCCAGCAGCTCGAACAGGGAGCTATCGGATCAGCCCCAGCATTTT,CASSSNRELSDQPQHF
TRBV6-2/TRBV6-3,few,TRBJ1-2,-,TGTGCCAGCACAAACCCTGGGACACCCGAATACCTGAACTATGGCTACACCTTC,CASTNPGTPEYLNYGYTF
TRBV7-2,many,TRBJ1-1,-,TGTGCCAGCAGGATGCTTTACGGGCACACTGAAGCTTTCTTT,CASRMLYGHTEAFF
TRBV7-6,few,TRBJ1-4,-,TGTGCCAGCAGCTTGAGGGGCCCCGGGATGGAAAATGAAAAACTGTTTTTT,CASSLRGPGMENEKLFF
TRBV7-2,few,TRBJ1-1,-,TGTGCCAGCAGTCCTCCACCTGCCCACCCTATGAACACTGAAGCTTTCTTT,CASSPPPAHPMNTEAFF
TRBV10-3,few,TRBJ2-2,TRBD2,TGTGCCAGCAGTTTAGCTAGCGGGAGTACCGGGGAGCTGTTTTTT,CASSLASGSTGELFF
TRBV10-3,many,TRBJ1-6,-,TGTGCCATCAGTGAGTCTATAGGGAATAATTCACCCCTCCACTTT,CAISESIGNNSPLHF
TRBV6-5,many,TRBJ2-7,TRBD1,TGTGCCAGCAGTTACTCGATAGGGACAGACTCCTACGAGCAGTACTTC,CASSYSIGTDSYEQYF
TRBV7-2,many,TRBJ1-1,-,TGTGCCAGCAGCCTGAGTGGGGTGAACACTGAAGCTTTCTTT,CASSLSGVNTEAFF
TRBV13,few,TRBJ1-2,-,TGTGCCAGCAGCTTAGGAGGAGTTTACTATGGCTACACCTTC,CASSLGGVYYGYTF
TRBV2,many,TRBJ1-5,-,TGTGCCAGTCGCTTACGGGAGGTTGGCAATCAGCCCCAGCATTTT,CASRLREVGNQPQHF
TRBV12-3/TRBV12-4,many,TRBJ1-2,-,TGTGCCAGCAGTTTACAGTTCTATGGCTACACCTTC,CASSLQFYGYTF
TRBV6-5,-,TRBJ1-2,TRBD1,TGTGCCAGCAGGACCCAGGGGGAGGGTGGCTACACCTTC,CASRTQGEGGYTF
TRBV12-3/TRBV12-4,-,TRBJ2-7,-,TGTGCCAGCAGTTTAGTCGGGGACATATACGAGCAGTACTTC,CASSLVGDIYEQYF
TRBV6-2/TRBV6-3,-,TRBJ1-2,-,TGTGCCAGCAGTTACCAAGATCAGCCTATCTATGGCTACACCTTC,CASSYQDQPIYGYTF
TRBV7-3,many,TRBJ2-5,-,TGTGCCAGCAGCCCCGGCGGGGGCCCCTTCCAAGAGACCCAGTACTTC,CASSPGGGPFQETQYF
TRBV7-6,many,TRBJ1-1,-,TGTGCCAGCGTAGCGGGCACTGAAGCTTTCTTT,CASVAGTEAFF
TRBV24-1,few,TRBJ1-5,TRBD1,TGTGCCACCAGCAGAGGACAGGGCGGCCAGCCCCAGCATTTT,CATSRGQGGQPQHF
TRBV24-1,many,TRBJ1-2,-,TGTGCCACCAGTGACCCCGGACGGAGCTATGGCTACACCTTC,CATSDPGRSYGYTF
TRBV20-1,-,TRBJ2-6,-,TGCAGTGCTAGAGCGGTTTCCGGGGCCAACGTCCTGACTTTC,CSARAVSGANVLTF
TRBV5-1,few,TRBJ1-2,-,TGCGCCAGCAGCTTAGCAGGGTATATCTATGGCTACACCTTC,CASSLAGYIYGYTF
TRBV5-1,few,TRBJ2-5,-,TGCGCCAGCAGGGGGCGGGAAGAGACCCAGTACTTC,CASRGREETQYF
TRBV3-2,-,TRBJ2-5,-,TGTGCCAGCAGCCAACCCGGAGGAACCCAGTACTTC,CASSQPGGTQYF
TRBV11-2,-,TRBJ2-5,TRBD1,TGTGCCAGCAGGGGGACAGGGGCCGGTAAAGAGACCCAGTACTTC,CASRGTGAGKETQYF